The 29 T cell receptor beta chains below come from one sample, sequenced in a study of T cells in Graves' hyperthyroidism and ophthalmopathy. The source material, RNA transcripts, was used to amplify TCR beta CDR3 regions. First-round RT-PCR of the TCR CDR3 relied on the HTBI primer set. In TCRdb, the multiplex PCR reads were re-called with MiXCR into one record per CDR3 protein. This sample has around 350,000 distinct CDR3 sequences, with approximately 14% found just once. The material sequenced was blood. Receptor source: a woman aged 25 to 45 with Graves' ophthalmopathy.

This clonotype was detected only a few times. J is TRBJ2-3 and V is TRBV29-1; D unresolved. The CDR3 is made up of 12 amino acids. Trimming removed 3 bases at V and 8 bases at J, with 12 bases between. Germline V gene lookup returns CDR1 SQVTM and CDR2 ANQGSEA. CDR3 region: CSVDRDISTQYF. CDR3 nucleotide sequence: TGCAGCGTTGATAGAGACATTAGTACGCAGTATTTT.

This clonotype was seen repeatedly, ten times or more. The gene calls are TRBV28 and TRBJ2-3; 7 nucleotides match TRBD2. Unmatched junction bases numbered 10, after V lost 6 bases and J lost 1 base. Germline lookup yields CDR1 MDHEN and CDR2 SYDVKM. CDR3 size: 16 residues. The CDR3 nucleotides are TGTGCCAGCAGGCTCACCGTAACTAGCGGCACAGATACGCAGTATTTT. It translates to CASRLTVTSGTDTQYF.

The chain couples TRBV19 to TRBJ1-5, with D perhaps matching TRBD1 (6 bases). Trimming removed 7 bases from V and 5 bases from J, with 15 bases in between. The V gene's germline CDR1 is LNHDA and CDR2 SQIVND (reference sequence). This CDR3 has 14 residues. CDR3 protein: CASTSPDRHQPQHF. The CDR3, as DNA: TGTGCCAGTACCTCACCCGACAGGCATCAGCCCCAGCATTTT.

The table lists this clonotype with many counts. CDR3 amino acids: CASRKSLARARNQPQHF. The CDR3 DNA follows: TGTGCCAGCAGAAAATCCCTGGCCAGGGCGCGAAATCAGCCCCAGCATTTT. The rearrangement joins TRBV28 to TRBJ1-5, with D possibly being TRBD1 (5 bases). The CDR3 has 17 amino acids. V was trimmed by 6 bases and J by 4 bases, leaving 22 bases between them. Germline V gene lookup returns CDR1 MDHEN and CDR2 SYDVKM.

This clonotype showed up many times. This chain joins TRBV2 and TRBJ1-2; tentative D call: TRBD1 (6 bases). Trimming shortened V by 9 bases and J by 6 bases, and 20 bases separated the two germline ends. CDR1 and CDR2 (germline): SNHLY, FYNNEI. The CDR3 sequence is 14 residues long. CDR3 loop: CARPDEQGGDGYTF. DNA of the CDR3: TGTGCCAGGCCGGACGAACAGGGAGGGGATGGCTACACCTTC.

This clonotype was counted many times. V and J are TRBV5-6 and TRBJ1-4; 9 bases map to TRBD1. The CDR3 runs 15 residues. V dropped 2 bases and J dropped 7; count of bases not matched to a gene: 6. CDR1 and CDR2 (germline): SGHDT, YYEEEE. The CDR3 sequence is CASSLQGAWVEKLFF. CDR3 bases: TGTGCCAGCAGCTTACAGGGGGCGTGGGTTGAAAAACTGTTTTTT.

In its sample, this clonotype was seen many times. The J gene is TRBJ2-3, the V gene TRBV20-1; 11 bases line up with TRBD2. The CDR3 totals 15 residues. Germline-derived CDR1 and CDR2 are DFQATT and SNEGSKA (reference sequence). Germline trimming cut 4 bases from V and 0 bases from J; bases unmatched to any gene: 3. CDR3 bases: TGCAGTGCTAAAAGACTAGCGGGGAGCACAGATACGCAGTATTTT. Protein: CSAKRLAGSTDTQYF.

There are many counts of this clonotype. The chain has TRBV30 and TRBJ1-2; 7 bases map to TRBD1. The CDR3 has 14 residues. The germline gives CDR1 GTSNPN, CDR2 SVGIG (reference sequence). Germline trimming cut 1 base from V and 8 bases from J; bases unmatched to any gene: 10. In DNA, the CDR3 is TGTGCCTGGAGTGCAGGCTCAGGGGGACGAGGCTACACCTTC. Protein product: CAWSAGSGGRGYTF.

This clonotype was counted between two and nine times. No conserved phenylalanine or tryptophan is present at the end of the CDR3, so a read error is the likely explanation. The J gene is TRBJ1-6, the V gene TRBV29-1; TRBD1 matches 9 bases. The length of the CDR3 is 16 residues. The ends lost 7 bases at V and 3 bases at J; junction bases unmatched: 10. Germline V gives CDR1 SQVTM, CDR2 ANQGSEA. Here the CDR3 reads CSAPDRGSIYNSPLHS. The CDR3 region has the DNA TGCAGCGCCCCGGACAGGGGCTCGATCTATAATTCACCCCTCCACTCT.

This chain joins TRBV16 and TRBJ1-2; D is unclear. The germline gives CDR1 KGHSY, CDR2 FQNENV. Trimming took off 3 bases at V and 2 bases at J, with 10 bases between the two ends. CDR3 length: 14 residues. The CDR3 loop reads CASSQSRGNYGYTF. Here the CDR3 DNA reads TGTGCCAGCAGCCAGTCCCGAGGCAACTATGGCTACACCTTC.

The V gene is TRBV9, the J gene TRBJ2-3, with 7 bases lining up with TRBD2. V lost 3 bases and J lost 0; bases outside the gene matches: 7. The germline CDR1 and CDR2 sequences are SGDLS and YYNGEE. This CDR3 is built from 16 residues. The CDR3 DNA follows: TGTGCCAGCAGCGCCCGAGCGGGGAGTAGCACAGATACGCAGTATTTT. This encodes CASSARAGSSTDTQYF.

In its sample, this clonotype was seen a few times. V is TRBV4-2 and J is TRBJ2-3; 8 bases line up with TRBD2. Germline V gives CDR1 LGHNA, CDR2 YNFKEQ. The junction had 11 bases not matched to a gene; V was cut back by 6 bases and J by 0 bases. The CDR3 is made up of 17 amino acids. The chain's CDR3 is CASSGRGATPSTDTQYF. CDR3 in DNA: TGTGCCAGCAGTGGGCGGGGGGCCACACCTAGCACAGATACGCAGTATTTT.

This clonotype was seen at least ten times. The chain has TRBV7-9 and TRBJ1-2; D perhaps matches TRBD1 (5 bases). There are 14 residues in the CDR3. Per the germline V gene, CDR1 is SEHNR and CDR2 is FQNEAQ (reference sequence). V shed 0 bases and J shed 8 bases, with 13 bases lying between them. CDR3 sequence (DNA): TGTGCCAGCAGCTTAGCGTCGGGGGTCGACGGCTACACCTTC. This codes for CASSLASGVDGYTF.

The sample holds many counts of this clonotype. This CDR3 is CATSRGDNYGYTF. The CDR3 DNA is TGTGCCACCAGCAGAGGGGATAACTATGGCTACACCTTC. The chain joins TRBV15 to TRBJ1-2; no clear D. Per germline, CDR1 LNHNV and CDR2 YYDKDF (reference sequence). The CDR3 runs 13 residues. Trimming cost V 1 base and J 1 base, with 4 bases left between them.

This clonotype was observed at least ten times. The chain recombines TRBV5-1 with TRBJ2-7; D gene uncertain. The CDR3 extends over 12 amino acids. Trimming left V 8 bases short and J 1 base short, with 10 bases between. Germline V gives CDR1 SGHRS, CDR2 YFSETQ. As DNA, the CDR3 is TGCGCCAGTCGAAGTACATCCTACGAGCAGTACTTC. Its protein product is CASRSTSYEQYF.

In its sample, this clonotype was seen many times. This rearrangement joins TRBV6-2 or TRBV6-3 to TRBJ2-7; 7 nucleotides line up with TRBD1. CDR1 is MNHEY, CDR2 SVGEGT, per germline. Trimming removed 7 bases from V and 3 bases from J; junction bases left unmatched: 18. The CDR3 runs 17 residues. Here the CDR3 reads CASTTDRDHGVVYEQYF. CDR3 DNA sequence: TGTGCCAGCACAACCGACAGGGATCATGGGGTTGTCTACGAGCAGTACTTC.

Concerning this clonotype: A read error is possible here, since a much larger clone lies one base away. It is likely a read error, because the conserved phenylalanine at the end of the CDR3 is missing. CDR3 coding DNA: TGCGCCAGCAGCTTGGATCAAAGCTCTGGAAACACCATATATTGT. Its protein is CASSLDQSSGNTIYC. The J gene is TRBJ1-3, the V gene TRBV5-1; unclear D gene. Trimming removed 0 bases from V and 0 bases from J, with 7 bases in between. Germline-derived CDR1 and CDR2 are SGHRS and YFSETQ. The CDR3 runs to 15 residues.

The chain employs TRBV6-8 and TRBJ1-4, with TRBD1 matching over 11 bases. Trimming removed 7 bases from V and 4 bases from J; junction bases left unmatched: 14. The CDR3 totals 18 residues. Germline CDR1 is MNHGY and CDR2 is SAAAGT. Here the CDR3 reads CASTDRTGGGRGNEKLFF. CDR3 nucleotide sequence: TGTGCCAGCACGGACAGGACAGGGGGCGGGAGGGGTAATGAAAAACTGTTTTTT.

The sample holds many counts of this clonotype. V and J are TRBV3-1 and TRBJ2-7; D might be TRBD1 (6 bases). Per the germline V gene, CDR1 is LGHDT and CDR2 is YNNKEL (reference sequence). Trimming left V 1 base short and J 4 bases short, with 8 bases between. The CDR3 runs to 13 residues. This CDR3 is CASSQARGYEQYF. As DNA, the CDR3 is TGTGCCAGCAGCCAAGCCAGGGGTTACGAGCAGTACTTC.

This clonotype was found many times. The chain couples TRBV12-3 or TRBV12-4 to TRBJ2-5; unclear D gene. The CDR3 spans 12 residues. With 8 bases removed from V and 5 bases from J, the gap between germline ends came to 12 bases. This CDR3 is CASSDGTETQYF. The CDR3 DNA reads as TGTGCCAGCTCCGACGGTACCGAGACCCAGTACTTC.

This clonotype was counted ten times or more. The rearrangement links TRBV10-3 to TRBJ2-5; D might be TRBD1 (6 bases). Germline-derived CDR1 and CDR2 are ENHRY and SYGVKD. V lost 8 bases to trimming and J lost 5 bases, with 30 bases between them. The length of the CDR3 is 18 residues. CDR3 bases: TGTGCCATCGCCTCCAGGGGCGGATACAAAGGCGAAAGCGAGACCCAGTACTTC. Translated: CAIASRGGYKGESETQYF.

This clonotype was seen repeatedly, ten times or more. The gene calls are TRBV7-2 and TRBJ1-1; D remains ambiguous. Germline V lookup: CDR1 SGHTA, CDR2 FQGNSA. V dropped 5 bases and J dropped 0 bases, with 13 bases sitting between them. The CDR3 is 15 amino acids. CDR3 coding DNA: TGTGCCAGCAGCCGTAAGGGAAACATGAACACTGAAGCTTTCTTT. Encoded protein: CASSRKGNMNTEAFF.

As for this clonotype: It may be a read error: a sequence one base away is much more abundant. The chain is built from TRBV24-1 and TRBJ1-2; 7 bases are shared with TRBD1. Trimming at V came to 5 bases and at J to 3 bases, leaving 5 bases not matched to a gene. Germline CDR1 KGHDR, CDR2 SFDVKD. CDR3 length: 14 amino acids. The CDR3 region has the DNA TGTGCCACCAGTGTAGGAGGGGGCGACTATGGCTACACCTTC. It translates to CATSVGGGDYGYTF.

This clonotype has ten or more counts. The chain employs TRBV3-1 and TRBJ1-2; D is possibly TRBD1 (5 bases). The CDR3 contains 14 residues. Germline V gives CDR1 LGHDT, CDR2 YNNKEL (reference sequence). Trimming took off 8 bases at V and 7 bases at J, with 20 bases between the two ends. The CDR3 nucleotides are TGTGCCAGCCGTTTTATAGCGGGGCGGGGTGGCTACACCTTC. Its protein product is CASRFIAGRGGYTF.

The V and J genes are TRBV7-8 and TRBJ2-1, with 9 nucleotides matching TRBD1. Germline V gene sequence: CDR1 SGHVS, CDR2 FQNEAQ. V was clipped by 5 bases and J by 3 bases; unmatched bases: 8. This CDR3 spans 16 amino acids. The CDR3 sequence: CASSALDRGNYNEQFF. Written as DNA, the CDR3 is TGTGCCAGCAGCGCACTGGACAGGGGAAACTACAATGAGCAGTTCTTC.

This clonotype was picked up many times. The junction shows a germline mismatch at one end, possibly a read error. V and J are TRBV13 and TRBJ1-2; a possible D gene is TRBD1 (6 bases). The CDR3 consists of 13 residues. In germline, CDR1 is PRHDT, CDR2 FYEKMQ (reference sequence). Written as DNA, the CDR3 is TGTGCCAGCAGCAAGGACAGAGTGGGGGGCTGCACCTTC. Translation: CASSKDRVGGCTF.

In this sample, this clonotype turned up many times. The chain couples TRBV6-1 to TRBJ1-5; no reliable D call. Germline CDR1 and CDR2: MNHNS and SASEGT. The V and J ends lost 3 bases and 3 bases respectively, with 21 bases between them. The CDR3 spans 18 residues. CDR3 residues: CASSDYRVGTVYNQPQHF. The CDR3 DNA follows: TGTGCCAGCAGTGATTATCGCGTTGGTACAGTATACAATCAGCCCCAGCATTTT.

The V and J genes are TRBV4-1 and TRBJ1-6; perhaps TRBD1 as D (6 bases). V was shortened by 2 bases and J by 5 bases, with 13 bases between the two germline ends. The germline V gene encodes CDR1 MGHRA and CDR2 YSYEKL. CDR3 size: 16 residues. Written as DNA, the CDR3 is TGCGCCAGCAGCCAAATAACCCGGACAGATAATTCACCCCTCCACTTT. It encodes CASSQITRTDNSPLHF.

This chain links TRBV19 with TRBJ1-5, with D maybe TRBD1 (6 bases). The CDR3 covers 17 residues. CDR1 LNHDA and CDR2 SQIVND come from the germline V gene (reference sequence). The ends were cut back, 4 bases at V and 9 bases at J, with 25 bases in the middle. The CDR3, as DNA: TGTGCCAGTAGTACGTCTCGATCCGGACAGACAACCTCGCCCCAGCATTTT. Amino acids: CASSTSRSGQTTSPQHF.